The 11 T cell receptor beta chains reported below all come from one sample, sequenced in a study of cytotoxic CD8 clonotypes in ibrutinib-treated CLL. TCRdb keeps only in-frame clones here, not all; method: immunoSEQ multiplex PCR. The sample lists over 250,000 clones, about 72% occurring once. Here the sequenced sample was PBMCs, taken at disease progression, from a patient treated with ibrutinib. The receptor source for this set is a human donor with chronic lymphocytic leukemia.

The chain couples TRBV28 to TRBJ2-5; tentatively, D is TRBD1 or TRBD2 (6 bases each). The CDR3 runs 13 residues. V was clipped by 10 bases and J by 1 base, with 13 bases between them. The germline V gene has CDR1 MDHEN and CDR2 SYDVKM. The CDR3 nucleotides are TGTGCCACCGCGAGGGGGGCCCAAGAGACCCAGTACTTC. Amino acid sequence: CATARGAQETQYF.

This chain connects TRBV9 to TRBJ2-1; D is uncertain. V lost 4 bases, J lost 5 bases, and 13 bases lay in between. Germline CDR1 SGDLS, CDR2 YYNGEE. The CDR3 sequence is 14 residues long. This chain's CDR3 is CASSPRLENNEQFF. The CDR3 DNA is TGTGCCAGCAGCCCGCGACTGGAGAACAATGAGCAGTTCTTC.

The V and J genes are TRBV9 and TRBJ2-3; 8 bases line up with TRBD1. The CDR3 covers 19 residues. J gave up 3 bases and V 0 bases, and 15 bases lay outside the gene matches. Looked up from germline, CDR1 is SGDLS and CDR2 is YYNGEE. DNA for the CDR3: TGTGCCAGCAGCGTAGCCCAGGGGGCGTTGTCTAGCGAAACAGATACGCAGTATTTT. This encodes CASSVAQGALSSETDTQYF.

In its sample, this clone was seen a few times. The CDR3 spells CASSRGGERNEQFF. DNA for the CDR3: TGTGCCAGCTCGCGCGGTGGGGAGCGGAATGAGCAGTTCTTC. The chain uses TRBV18 and TRBJ2-1; D possibly corresponds to TRBD2 (5 bases). The CDR3 spans 14 residues. V was trimmed by 6 bases and J by 7 bases, leaving 16 bases between them. Germline loops: CDR1 KGHSH, CDR2 LQKENI. Looking up the rest from reference TRBV18 and TRBJ2-1 gives the full variable domain: NAGVMQNPRHLVRRRGQEARLRCSPMKGHSHVYWYRQLPEEGLKFMVYLQKENIIDESGMPKERFSAEFPKEGPSILRIQQVVRGDSAAYFCASSRGGERNEQFFGPGTRLTVL.

V usage is TRBV7-9 and J usage is TRBJ2-2; 8 nucleotides line up with TRBD2. The ends lost 4 bases at V and 3 bases at J; junction bases unmatched: 7. This CDR3 is built from 16 residues. Germline loops: CDR1 SEHNR, CDR2 FQNEAQ (reference sequence). The CDR3 DNA reads TGTGCCAGCAGCTCACCGGGACTAGTTGACACCGGGGAGCTGTTTTTT. Protein product: CASSSPGLVDTGELFF.

This clone was picked up one time. The chain couples TRBV7-9 to TRBJ1-5, with 10 nucleotides matching TRBD1. This CDR3 comprises 16 residues. Germline CDR1 SEHNR, CDR2 FQNEAQ (reference sequence). The ends lost 3 bases at V and 1 base at J; junction bases unmatched: 3. CDR3 bases: TGTGCCAGCAGCTTCGGGACAGGGGAAAGCAATCAGCCCCAGCATTTT. Its protein is CASSFGTGESNQPQHF.

This clone was seen only once. The chain is built from TRBV28 and TRBJ2-1; 14 nucleotides match TRBD2. Losses at the gene ends were 1 base for V and 8 bases for J; bases not matched to a gene: 7. Germline CDR1 and CDR2: MDHEN and SYDVKM. CDR3 length equals 17 residues. The CDR3 sequence: CASSLLGTSGSRDEQFF. The CDR3 nucleotides are TGTGCCAGCAGTTTATTAGGGACTAGCGGGAGTCGGGATGAGCAGTTCTTC.

The V and J genes are TRBV19 and TRBJ2-1, with D maybe TRBD1 (6 bases). The CDR3 totals 16 residues. Trimming took 0 bases from V and 4 from J, leaving 13 bases between them. Germline lookup yields CDR1 LNHDA and CDR2 SQIVND (reference sequence). CDR3 residues: CASSIEFGQGYNEQFF. Written as DNA, the CDR3 is TGTGCCAGTAGTATAGAATTCGGTCAGGGGTACAATGAGCAGTTCTTC.

The table lists this clone with a few counts. The chain recombines TRBV10-3 with TRBJ2-5; D call uncertain. V dropped 4 bases and J dropped 3 bases, with 6 bases sitting between them. Germline V gene lookup returns CDR1 ENHRY and CDR2 SYGVKD. The CDR3 has 12 residues. The CDR3 sequence: CAISGEEETQYF. The CDR3 DNA is TGTGCCATCAGTGGGGAAGAAGAGACCCAGTACTTC.

V usage is TRBV11-3 and J usage is TRBJ2-2; D perhaps matches TRBD2 (5 bases). Trimming took off 5 bases at V and 3 bases at J, with 7 bases between the two ends. Germline CDR1 reads SGHNT; CDR2 reads YENEEA. CDR3 length equals 13 residues. CDR3 sequence: CASSVEDTGELFF. The CDR3, as DNA: TGTGCCAGCAGCGTGGAGGACACCGGGGAGCTGTTTTTT. The variable domain in full, with the rest retrieved from reference TRBV11-3 and TRBJ2-2, is EAGVVQSPRYKIIEKKQPVAFWCNPISGHNTLYWYLQNLGQGPELLIRYENEEAVDDSQLPKDRFSAERLKGVDSTLKIQPAELGDSAVYLCASSVEDTGELFFGEGSRLTVL.

V and J are TRBV19 and TRBJ2-1; TRBD1 aligns across 9 bases. The CDR3 totals 13 residues. Per the germline V gene, CDR1 is LNHDA and CDR2 is SQIVND (reference sequence). Germline trimming cut 5 bases from V and 10 bases from J; bases unmatched to any gene: 6. In DNA, the CDR3 is TGTGCCAGTAGTTGGACAGGGGATGGCGAGCAGTTCTTC. This translates into CASSWTGDGEQFF.